These 11 T cell receptor beta chains were sequenced from one sample in a study of control samples from healthy donors and cancer patients. This table comes from immunoSEQ multiplex PCR, and its TCRdb copy is limited to in-frame clones, with some not included. This table has 150,000 or so clones, roughly 89% appearing once. The sequenced sample was blood. The receptors originated from a man aged 18-30 years in good health.

The V gene is TRBV30, the J gene TRBJ1-6, with a weak D call TRBD1 (5 bases). Trimming stripped 0 bases from V and 10 bases from J, with 16 bases between. From germline, CDR1 is GTSNPN and CDR2 SVGIG (reference sequence). The CDR3 contains 15 residues. For the CDR3, the DNA is TGTGCCTGGAGTGTAAATTTCGGGGGGTACTCACCCCTCCACTTT. Residues: CAWSVNFGGYSPLHF.

This chain connects TRBV19 to TRBJ2-7; tentatively, D is TRBD2 (5 bases). Germline V CDR1 and CDR2: LNHDA, SQIVND (reference sequence). CDR3 length: 14 amino acids. The germline V and J ends were trimmed by 3 bases and 4 bases, with 13 bases remaining between them. CDR3 sequence (DNA): TGTGCCAGTAGTATGGGGTCCCGGGGATACGAGCAGTACTTC. Translation gives CASSMGSRGYEQYF.

The chain combines TRBV19 with TRBJ2-2; TRBD2 might be the D (6 bases). Germline V gene data show CDR1 as LNHDA and CDR2 as SQIVND (reference sequence). V was clipped by 5 bases and J by 7 bases, with 17 bases between them. This CDR3 has 15 amino acids. The CDR3 here is CASSDIYAGGGELFF. DNA of the CDR3: TGTGCCAGTAGTGACATATACGCCGGGGGCGGGGAGCTGTTTTTT. The full variable domain, completed using reference TRBV19 and TRBJ2-2, is DGGITQSPKYLFRKEGQNVTLSCEQNLNHDAMYWYRQDPGQGLRLIYYSQIVNDFQKGDIAEGYSVSREKKESFPLTVTSAQKNPTAFYLCASSDIYAGGGELFFGEGSRLTVL.

The V and J genes are TRBV5-1 and TRBJ1-2; 11 bases agree with TRBD1. CDR3 length: 14 residues. Germline CDR1 SGHRS, CDR2 YFSETQ. Losses at the gene ends were 5 bases for V and 7 bases for J; bases not matched to a gene: 7. CDR3 region: CASRVGTGGGGYTF. The CDR3 DNA reads TGCGCCAGCAGGGTCGGGACAGGGGGAGGTGGCTACACCTTC.

CDR3 residues: CASSLFGVEETQYF. DNA for the CDR3: TGCGCCAGCAGCCTTTTCGGGGTAGAAGAGACCCAGTACTTC. The chain couples TRBV5-1 to TRBJ2-5; maybe TRBD2 (5 bases). Germline V gene sequence: CDR1 SGHRS, CDR2 YFSETQ. The CDR3 has 14 amino acids. V lost 4 bases to trimming and J lost 3 bases, with 13 bases between them.

The chain recombines TRBV11-2 with TRBJ1-6; 7 bases match TRBD1. The V gene end was trimmed by 5 bases and the J gene end by 4 bases; junction bases not matched to a gene: 8. The CDR3 loop spans 16 amino acids. The germline CDR1 and CDR2 sequences are SGHAT and FQNNGV. The CDR3 DNA reads TGTGCCAGCAGCCCCCCAGGGGGACAGTATAATTCACCCCTCCACTTT. Its protein is CASSPPGGQYNSPLHF.

This clone is a singleton in its sample. J is TRBJ2-2 and V is TRBV10-1, with D perhaps matching TRBD2 (6 bases). Looked up from germline, CDR1 is WNHNN and CDR2 is SYGVQD (reference sequence). The CDR3 has 15 amino acids. The V end lost 0 bases, the J end lost 1 base, and 6 bases lay between the germline ends. This chain's CDR3 is CASSESSGNTGELFF. The CDR3 DNA reads as TGCGCCAGCAGTGAGTCTAGCGGGAACACCGGGGAGCTGTTTTTT.

The V and J genes are TRBV19 and TRBJ1-5; a possible D gene is TRBD1 (5 bases). This CDR3 has 14 residues. CDR1 is LNHDA, CDR2 SQIVND, per germline (reference sequence). Trimming stripped 6 bases from V and 6 bases from J, with 15 bases between. CDR3 loop: CASRDSGLVQPQHF. The CDR3 DNA follows: TGTGCCAGTAGGGACTCAGGGTTGGTTCAGCCCCAGCATTTT.

This chain connects TRBV6-5 to TRBJ1-2; 7 positions agree with TRBD1. The CDR3 loop spans 14 amino acids. V was clipped by 2 bases and J by 5 bases; unmatched bases: 5. Germline V gene sequence: CDR1 MNHEY, CDR2 SVGAGI. The CDR3 spells CASSYLGGPYGYTF. CDR3 nucleotides: TGTGCCAGCAGTTACCTAGGGGGCCCATATGGCTACACCTTC.

This chain links TRBV5-1 with TRBJ2-2; 9 bases align to TRBD1. Germline V gives CDR1 SGHRS, CDR2 YFSETQ. Losses at the gene ends were 0 bases for V and 6 bases for J; bases not matched to a gene: 3. The length of the CDR3 is 15 residues. This CDR3 is CASSLGGQGSGELFF. In nucleotides, the CDR3 is TGCGCCAGCAGCTTGGGAGGACAGGGGTCCGGGGAGCTGTTTTTT.

This rearrangement joins TRBV9 to TRBJ2-1; D is ambiguous. There are 15 residues in the CDR3. V lost 5 bases and J lost 1, with 13 bases in between. Germline values: CDR1 SGDLS, CDR2 YYNGEE. CDR3 in amino acids: CASSRREGSYNEQFF. As DNA, the CDR3 is TGTGCCAGCAGTAGAAGAGAAGGGTCCTACAATGAGCAGTTCTTC.